This T cell receptor beta chain was documented in a study of T cell repertoires in cytomegalovirus infection. TCRdb analysed the reads with MiXCR anew, one entry per CDR3 protein. The sample comprises about 740,000 distinct CDR3 sequences, less than 40% of which are singletons, and 2.5% to 3% rests with the top ten. CDR3 size: 15 residues. V was clipped by 3 bases and J by 6 bases, with 14 bases between them. Germline V gene lookup returns CDR1 MDHEN and CDR2 SYDVKM. This clonotype was detected ten times or more. This sequence originates from a human donor in good health (CMV status not recorded). Some clones in this sample may be carry-over from other donors' samples. Sequences were obtained from PBMCs. The J gene is TRBJ2-2, the V gene TRBV28; a possible D gene is TRBD2 (5 bases). CDR3 DNA: TGTGCCAGCAGTTTTGGTGGAGGTCGGGCCGGGGAGCTGTTTTTT. The encoded protein is CASSFGGGRAGELFF.